This TCR beta chain was obtained from a study of Ad26.COV2.S vaccination and SARS-CoV-2 variants. V gave up 3 bases and J gave up 3 bases; unmatched junction bases: 8. The germline gives CDR1 SGHVS, CDR2 FQNEAQ. The CDR3 has 16 residues. Treatment described: roughly 20 received Ad26.COV2.S at low or high dose, single or two shots; several received placebo; per-sample allocation not given. After the first vaccine or placebo injection, samples were drawn on day 63. Concerning this clone itself: Its specificity is not known.

Findings and caveats of the study: Recipients of vaccine and of placebo showed similar breadth of their non-spike TCR repertoires. Compared with placebo recipients, vaccine recipients had higher spike-specific TCR breadth. The analyses of TCR breadth and depth may have understated the size of total T cell responses.

Only in-frame clones appear in the TCRdb table, and some are missing; sequencing was by immunoSEQ multiplex PCR. There are 350,000 to 600,000 clones in the sample; 70% to 90% occur only once, and about 1.7% lies in the top ten. Sample: peripheral blood, taken in a trial of Ad26.COV2.S vaccine versus placebo. This chain links TRBV7-8 with TRBJ1-3; TRBD1 aligns across 7 bases. The sequence came from a person between 18 and 59 years old who received the Ad26.COV2.S COVID-19 vaccine or a placebo. CDR3 sequence (DNA): TGTGCCAGCAGCTTCTTACAGGGGAATTATGGAAACACCATATATTTT. Its protein is CASSFLQGNYGNTIYF.